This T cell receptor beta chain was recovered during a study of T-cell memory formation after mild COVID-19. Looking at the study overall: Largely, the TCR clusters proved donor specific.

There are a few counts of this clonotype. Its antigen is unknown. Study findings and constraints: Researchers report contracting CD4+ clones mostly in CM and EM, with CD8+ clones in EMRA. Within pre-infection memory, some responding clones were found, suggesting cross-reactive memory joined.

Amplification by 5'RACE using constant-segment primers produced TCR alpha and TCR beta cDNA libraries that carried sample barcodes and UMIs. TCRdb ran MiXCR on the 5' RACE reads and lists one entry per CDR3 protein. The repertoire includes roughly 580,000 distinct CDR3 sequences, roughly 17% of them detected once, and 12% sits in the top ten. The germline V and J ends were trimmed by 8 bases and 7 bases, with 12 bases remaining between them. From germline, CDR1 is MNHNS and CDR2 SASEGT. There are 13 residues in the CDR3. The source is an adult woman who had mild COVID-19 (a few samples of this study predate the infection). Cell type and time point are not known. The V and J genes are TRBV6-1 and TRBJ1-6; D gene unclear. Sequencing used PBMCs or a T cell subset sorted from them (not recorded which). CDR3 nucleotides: TGTGCCAGCGTCTGGGTTGAAAATTCACCCCTCCACTTT. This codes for CASVWVENSPLHF.